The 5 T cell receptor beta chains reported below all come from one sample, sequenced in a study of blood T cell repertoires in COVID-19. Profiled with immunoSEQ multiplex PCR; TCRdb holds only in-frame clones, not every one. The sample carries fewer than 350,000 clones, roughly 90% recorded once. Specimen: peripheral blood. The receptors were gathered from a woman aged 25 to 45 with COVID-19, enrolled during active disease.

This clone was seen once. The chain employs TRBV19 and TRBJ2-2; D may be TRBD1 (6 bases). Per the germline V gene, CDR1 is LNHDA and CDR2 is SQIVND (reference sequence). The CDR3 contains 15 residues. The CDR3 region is CELYRDTSNTGELFF. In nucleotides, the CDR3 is TGTGAGCTCTATAGGGACACTTCGAACACCGGGGAGCTGTTTTTT.

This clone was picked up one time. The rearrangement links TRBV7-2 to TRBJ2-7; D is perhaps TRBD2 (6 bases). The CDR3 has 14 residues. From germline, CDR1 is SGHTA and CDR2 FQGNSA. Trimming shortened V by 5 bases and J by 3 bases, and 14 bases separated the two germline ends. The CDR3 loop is CASSTVPGGYEQYF. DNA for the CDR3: TGTGCCAGCAGCACCGTCCCCGGGGGCTACGAGCAGTACTTC.

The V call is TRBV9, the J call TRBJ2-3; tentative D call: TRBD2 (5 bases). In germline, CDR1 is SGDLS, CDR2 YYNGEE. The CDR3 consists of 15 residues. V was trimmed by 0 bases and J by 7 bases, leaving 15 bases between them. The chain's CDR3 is CASSVGGVLGNTQYF. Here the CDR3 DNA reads TGTGCCAGCAGCGTAGGGGGAGTATTAGGAAATACGCAGTATTTT.

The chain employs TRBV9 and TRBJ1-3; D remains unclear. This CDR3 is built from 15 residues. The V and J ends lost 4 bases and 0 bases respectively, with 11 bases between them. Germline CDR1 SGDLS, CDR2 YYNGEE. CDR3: CASSIAPSSGNTIYF. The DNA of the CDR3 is TGTGCCAGCAGCATCGCACCGAGCTCTGGAAACACCATATATTTT.

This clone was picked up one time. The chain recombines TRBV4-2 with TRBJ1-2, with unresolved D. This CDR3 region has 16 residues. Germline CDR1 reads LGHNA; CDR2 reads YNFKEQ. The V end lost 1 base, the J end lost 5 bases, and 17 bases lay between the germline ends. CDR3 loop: CASSQGAGVRFYGYTF. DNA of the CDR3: TGTGCCAGCAGCCAAGGGGCGGGAGTTCGATTTTATGGCTACACCTTC.